These 28 T cell receptor beta chains were all obtained from the same sample, sequenced in a study of control samples from healthy donors and cancer patients. The protocol was immunoSEQ multiplex PCR, while the TCRdb copy is restricted to in-frame clones and leaves out a portion. The repertoire holds under 150,000 clones, with around nine tenths as singletons. Sequenced: blood. The source is a young woman in good health.

The chain joins TRBV9 to TRBJ2-3; a possible D gene is TRBD1 (6 bases). This CDR3 region has 14 residues. The V end lost 0 bases, the J end lost 6 bases, and 11 bases lay between the germline ends. Germline values: CDR1 SGDLS, CDR2 YYNGEE. CDR3 region: CASSVGDRSDTQYF. Here the CDR3 DNA reads TGTGCCAGCAGCGTAGGCGACAGGTCGGATACGCAGTATTTT.

The chain joins TRBV14 to TRBJ2-7, with 7 bases fitting TRBD1. The J segment lost 4 bases and the V segment lost 0 bases, leaving 15 bases of the junction unmatched. The CDR3 runs 18 residues. Germline V gives CDR1 SGHDN, CDR2 FVKESK. The CDR3 bases are TGTGCCAGCAGCCAAGAAGGTGTGGGCACAGGGGCCTTGTACGAGCAGTACTTC. It encodes CASSQEGVGTGALYEQYF.

The chain couples TRBV5-4 to TRBJ1-1; the D is unclear. Looked up from germline, CDR1 is SGHNT and CDR2 is YYREEE (reference sequence). V was shortened by 4 bases and J by 3 bases, with 13 bases between the two germline ends. This CDR3 has 14 amino acids. The CDR3 reads CASSSRRGDTEAFF. CDR3 DNA sequence: TGTGCCAGCAGCAGCCGCCGTGGGGACACTGAAGCTTTCTTT.

This chain uses TRBV6-5 with TRBJ1-2, with D tentatively TRBD1 (6 bases). The germline CDR1 and CDR2 sequences are MNHEY and SVGAGI. This CDR3 has 15 amino acids. V gave up 2 bases and J gave up 4 bases, with 14 bases separating them. CDR3 in DNA: TGTGCCAGCAGTTACGGGGGGGGCGACGGCTATGGCTACACCTTC. Amino acids: CASSYGGGDGYGYTF.

The chain employs TRBV18 and TRBJ2-7, with D perhaps TRBD2 (6 bases). V gave up 5 bases and J gave up 4 bases, with 15 bases separating them. The CDR3 consists of 14 residues. Per germline, CDR1 KGHSH and CDR2 LQKENI. CDR3 DNA: TGTGCCAGCTCAGGTTCGGAGGGCCGGTACGAGCAGTACTTC. Translation: CASSGSEGRYEQYF. The full variable domain, with the rest looked up from reference TRBV18 and TRBJ2-7, is NAGVMQNPRHLVRRRGQEARLRCSPMKGHSHVYWYRQLPEEGLKFMVYLQKENIIDESGMPKERFSAEFPKEGPSILRIQQVVRGDSAAYFCASSGSEGRYEQYFGPGTRLTVT.

CDR3 region: CASSTLERTGKAFF. In DNA, the CDR3 is TGTGCCAGTAGTACCCTGGAGCGGACAGGGAAAGCTTTCTTT. The genes are TRBV19 and TRBJ1-1, with TRBD1 identical over 8 bases. Germline CDR1 is LNHDA and CDR2 is SQIVND (reference sequence). V was pared by 4 bases and J by 9 bases, with 10 bases of the junction left unmatched. This CDR3 spans 14 amino acids. Full variable domain (missing parts from reference TRBV19 and TRBJ1-1): DGGITQSPKYLFRKEGQNVTLSCEQNLNHDAMYWYRQDPGQGLRLIYYSQIVNDFQKGDIAEGYSVSREKKESFPLTVTSAQKNPTAFYLCASSTLERTGKAFFGQGTRLTVV.

The chain has TRBV28 and TRBJ1-1, with 8 positions matching TRBD1. This CDR3 spans 15 amino acids. Trimming cost V 7 bases and J 1 base; bases outside gene matches: 8. Looked up from germline, CDR1 is MDHEN and CDR2 is SYDVKM. CDR3 in DNA: TGTGCCAGCATCCAGGGGGCTTACGGGAACACTGAAGCTTTCTTT. This codes for CASIQGAYGNTEAFF.

The rearrangement uses TRBV5-1 and TRBJ2-1, with D perhaps matching TRBD1 (6 bases). Per the germline V gene, CDR1 is SGHRS and CDR2 is YFSETQ. V dropped 0 bases and J dropped 11 bases, with 9 bases sitting between them. The CDR3 runs to 12 residues. CDR3 residues: CASSLETGQQFF. CDR3 bases: TGCGCCAGCAGCTTGGAGACAGGCCAGCAGTTCTTC.

In nucleotides, the CDR3 is TGTGCCAGCAGTCGCGACGGGAACACTGAAGCTTTCTTT. This gives the protein CASSRDGNTEAFF. V and J are TRBV6-6 and TRBJ1-1; D is uncertain. The CDR3 is 13 amino acids. Trimming shortened V by 5 bases and J by 1 base, and 8 bases separated the two germline ends. The V gene's germline CDR1 is MNHNY and CDR2 SVGAGI (reference sequence).

V and J are TRBV20-1 and TRBJ1-4; D perhaps matches TRBD1 (5 bases). V was shortened by 3 bases and J by 5 bases, with 13 bases between the two germline ends. The V gene's germline CDR1 is DFQATT and CDR2 SNEGSKA (reference sequence). The CDR3 spans 14 residues. The CDR3 spells CSASLRDGNEKLFF. The CDR3 DNA follows: TGCAGTGCTAGTCTCCGGGACGGGAATGAAAAACTGTTTTTT.

This clone appeared a single time. The chain has TRBV5-1 and TRBJ2-7; 10 bases are a match to TRBD1. This CDR3 has 15 amino acids. Trimming cost V 0 bases and J 4 bases; bases outside gene matches: 4. Per germline, CDR1 SGHRS and CDR2 YFSETQ. The CDR3 protein is CASSLAGQGQYEQYF. CDR3 nucleotide sequence: TGCGCCAGCAGCTTGGCGGGACAGGGGCAGTACGAGCAGTACTTC. Together with reference TRBV5-1 and TRBJ2-7, the CDR3 gives the full variable domain: KAGVTQTPRYLIKTRGQQVTLSCSPISGHRSVSWYQQTPGQGLQFLFEYFSETQRNKGNFPGRFSGRQFSNSRSEMNVSTLELGDSALYLCASSLAGQGQYEQYFGPGTRLTVT.

The table lists this clone with a count of one. The chain carries TRBV24-1 and TRBJ2-1; D could derive from TRBD1 or TRBD2 (5 bases each). CDR1 is KGHDR, CDR2 SFDVKD, per germline. This CDR3 has 16 amino acids. The V end lost 5 bases, the J end lost 4 bases, and 17 bases lay between the germline ends. The CDR3 coding sequence is TGTGCCACCAGTGCGTCCGGGACGGAAATTTACAATGAGCAGTTCTTC. Translating it yields CATSASGTEIYNEQFF.

V is TRBV3-1 (or the pseudogene TRBV3-2) and J is TRBJ1-2; possible D gene TRBD1, 6 bases. Germline V gene data show CDR1 as LGHDT and CDR2 as YNNKEL (reference sequence). Trimming took off 0 bases at V and 7 bases at J, with 12 bases between the two ends. This CDR3 is built from 14 residues. CDR3 DNA sequence: TGTGCCAGCAGCCAAGATCCAGGGGTAGGTGGCTACACCTTC. Its translation: CASSQDPGVGGYTF.

This chain connects TRBV6-2 or TRBV6-3 to TRBJ2-1, with 7 bases aligning to TRBD1. The V and J ends lost 6 bases and 0 bases, in that order; junction bases with no gene match: 5. CDR3 length: 15 amino acids. Germline values: CDR1 MNHEY, CDR2 SVGEGT. The CDR3 DNA is TGTGCCAGCAGCTCCGACAGGGTCTCCTACAATGAGCAGTTCTTC. Amino acids: CASSSDRVSYNEQFF.

The rearrangement uses TRBV5-1 and TRBJ2-7; 10 bases are a match to TRBD2. This CDR3 region has 15 residues. With V trimmed by 4 bases and J by 3 bases, 7 bases remained unmatched. CDR1 and CDR2 from the germline V gene are SGHRS and YFSETQ. CDR3 DNA sequence: TGCGCCAGCAGCCTCGCCGGGACTAGCGTCTACGAGCAGTACTTC. It translates to CASSLAGTSVYEQYF.

The J gene is TRBJ1-1, the V gene TRBV27; TRBD1 is a possible D gene (6 bases). The CDR3 loop spans 17 amino acids. Trimming pared 2 bases from V and 3 bases from J, leaving 19 bases between. Germline V gene sequence: CDR1 MNHEY, CDR2 SMNVEV (reference sequence). The CDR3 loop is CASSLTATTGYHTEAFF. The CDR3 DNA sequence: TGTGCCAGCAGTTTAACCGCAACGACAGGCTATCACACTGAAGCTTTCTTT.

The chain uses TRBV15 and TRBJ2-5; TRBD2 agrees at 7 bases. The CDR3 sequence is 14 residues long. Germline V gives CDR1 LNHNV, CDR2 YYDKDF (reference sequence). The ends lost 0 bases at V and 7 bases at J; junction bases unmatched: 5. In DNA form, the CDR3 reads TGTGCCACCAGCAGAGAGAGCAGGGAGGGGACCCAGTACTTC. Protein: CATSRESREGTQYF.

The CDR3 nucleotides read TGTGCCAGCATAAACAAACAGGGAACCTTCTCCTACGAGCAGTACTTC. This encodes CASINKQGTFSYEQYF. The chain has TRBV6-6 and TRBJ2-7; TRBD1 is a possible D gene (6 bases). CDR1 is MNHNY, CDR2 SVGAGI, per germline (reference sequence). Trimming took 7 bases from V and 0 from J, leaving 19 bases between them. The CDR3 length is 16 residues.

V usage is TRBV27 and J usage is TRBJ2-5; D is unclear. Trimming cost V 4 bases and J 5 bases, with 11 bases left between them. The CDR3 consists of 13 residues. Germline V gives CDR1 MNHEY, CDR2 SMNVEV (reference sequence). The CDR3 nucleotides are TGTGCCAGCAGTTACTATCAAGGGGAGACCCAGTACTTC. Translating gives CASSYYQGETQYF.

The chain has TRBV3-1 (or the pseudogene TRBV3-2) and TRBJ1-1, with D possibly matching TRBD1 (5 bases). Per germline, CDR1 LGHDT and CDR2 YNNKEL (reference sequence). CDR3 length equals 14 residues. The V gene lost 4 bases and the J gene lost 0 bases, with 9 bases spanning the gap. The CDR3 region is CASSRGTVNTEAFF. The CDR3 nucleotides are TGTGCCAGCAGCCGAGGGACGGTGAACACTGAAGCTTTCTTT.

The J gene is TRBJ1-1, the V gene TRBV7-9; D not resolved. CDR1 SEHNR and CDR2 FQNEAQ come from the germline V gene (reference sequence). The V and J ends lost 2 bases and 2 bases respectively, with 9 bases between them. The CDR3 consists of 14 residues. DNA for the CDR3: TGTGCCAGCAGCTTACAGGCAGCTAACACTGAAGCTTTCTTT. Translated, it gives CASSLQAANTEAFF.

The gene calls are TRBV7-2 and TRBJ2-7, with 10 bases aligning to TRBD2. The length of the CDR3 is 13 residues. Germline CDR1 and CDR2: SGHTA and FQGNSA. The V segment lost 7 bases and the J segment 2 bases; nucleotides outside the gene matches: 2. The CDR3 is CASTLAGAYEQYF. In DNA, the CDR3 is TGTGCCAGCACCCTAGCGGGAGCCTACGAGCAGTACTTC. Variable domain in full (rest from reference TRBV7-2 and TRBJ2-7): GAGVSQSPSNKVTEKGKDVELRCDPISGHTALYWYRQSLGQGLEFLIYFQGNSAPDKSGLPSDRFSAERTGGSVSTLTIQRTQQEDSAVYLCASTLAGAYEQYFGPGTRLTVT.

This clone has just one count. This chain links TRBV18 with TRBJ1-5; tentatively, D is TRBD1 (5 bases). Trimming took off 3 bases at V and 4 bases at J, with 16 bases between the two ends. The CDR3 covers 16 residues. CDR1 and CDR2 (germline): KGHSH, LQKENI. Here the CDR3 DNA reads TGTGCCAGCTCACCCCCCTGGGGTGGGGGGAATCAGCCCCAGCATTTT. Its translation is CASSPPWGGGNQPQHF. Looking up the rest from reference TRBV18 and TRBJ1-5 gives the full variable domain: NAGVMQNPRHLVRRRGQEARLRCSPMKGHSHVYWYRQLPEEGLKFMVYLQKENIIDESGMPKERFSAEFPKEGPSILRIQQVVRGDSAAYFCASSPPWGGGNQPQHFGDGTRLSIL.

The chain couples TRBV19 to TRBJ1-5; D call uncertain. Germline CDR1 reads LNHDA; CDR2 reads SQIVND (reference sequence). This CDR3 is 14 amino acids long. Trimming shortened V by 5 bases and J by 5 bases, and 13 bases separated the two germline ends. CDR3 coding DNA: TGTGCCAGTAGTCTAAGGGTCGAGGATCAGCCCCAGCATTTT. It yields the protein CASSLRVEDQPQHF. Full variable domain (missing parts from reference TRBV19 and TRBJ1-5): DGGITQSPKYLFRKEGQNVTLSCEQNLNHDAMYWYRQDPGQGLRLIYYSQIVNDFQKGDIAEGYSVSREKKESFPLTVTSAQKNPTAFYLCASSLRVEDQPQHFGDGTRLSIL.

V usage is TRBV30 and J usage is TRBJ1-4; D unresolved. The germline V and J ends were trimmed by 2 bases and 12 bases, with 13 bases remaining between them. Germline CDR1 GTSNPN, CDR2 SVGIG (reference sequence). This CDR3 contains 12 residues. CDR3 residues: CAWSPQGGELFF. In DNA form, the CDR3 reads TGTGCCTGGAGTCCCCAAGGCGGAGAACTGTTTTTT.

V usage is TRBV16 and J usage is TRBJ1-2; D ambiguous. The CDR3 is made up of 15 amino acids. V was pared by 2 bases and J by 4 bases, with 14 bases between. In germline, CDR1 is KGHSY, CDR2 FQNENV. CDR3 nucleotides: TGTGCCAGCAGCCAAGATTGGCGGGGATTCTATGGCTACACCTTC. Encoded protein: CASSQDWRGFYGYTF.

This clone is a singleton in its sample. The chain combines TRBV5-6 with TRBJ2-6; D ambiguous. The germline CDR1 and CDR2 sequences are SGHDT and YYEEEE. The V end lost 4 bases, the J end lost 2 bases, and 10 bases lay between the germline ends. The CDR3 is 15 amino acids. CDR3 sequence reads: CASSPTQTGANVLTF. The CDR3 DNA is TGTGCCAGCAGCCCGACCCAGACTGGGGCCAACGTCCTGACTTTC.

J is TRBJ1-6 and V is TRBV25-1; a possible D gene is TRBD1 (5 bases). Germline CDR1 and CDR2: MGHDK and SYGVNS. The length of the CDR3 is 15 residues. Between the trimmed V and J ends, which lost 4 bases and 6 bases, there was a span of 13 bases. Written as DNA, the CDR3 is TGTGCCAGCAGTGGACGGGGGGGAGGTAATTCACCCCTCCACTTT. This gives the protein CASSGRGGGNSPLHF.